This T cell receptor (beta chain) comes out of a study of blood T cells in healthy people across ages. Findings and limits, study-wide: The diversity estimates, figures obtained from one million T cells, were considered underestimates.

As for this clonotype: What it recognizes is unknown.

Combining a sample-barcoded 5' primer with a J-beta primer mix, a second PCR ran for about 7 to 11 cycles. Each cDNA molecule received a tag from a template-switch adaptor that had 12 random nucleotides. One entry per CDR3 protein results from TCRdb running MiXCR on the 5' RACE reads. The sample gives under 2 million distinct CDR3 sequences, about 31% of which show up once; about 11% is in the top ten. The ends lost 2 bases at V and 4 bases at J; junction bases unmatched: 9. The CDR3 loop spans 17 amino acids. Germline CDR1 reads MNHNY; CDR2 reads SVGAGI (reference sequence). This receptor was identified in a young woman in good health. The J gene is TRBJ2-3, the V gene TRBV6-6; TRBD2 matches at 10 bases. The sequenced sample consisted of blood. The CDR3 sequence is CASSYPTSGDHPDTQYF. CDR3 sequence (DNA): TGTGCCAGCAGTTACCCAACTAGCGGGGACCATCCAGATACGCAGTATTTT.